One sample yielded the 15 T cell receptor beta chains listed below, sequenced in a study of blood T cell repertoires in COVID-19. Clones were read by immunoSEQ multiplex PCR, and TCRdb kept only the in-frame ones, dropping some. This table holds roughly 100,000 clones, 84% found once. Sequenced material: peripheral blood. All receptors come from a middle-aged man with active or convalescent COVID-19.

The chain uses TRBV6-5 and TRBJ1-6; 7 nucleotides match TRBD1. J was trimmed by 7 bases and V by 5 bases; bases with no gene match: 2. This CDR3 is 13 amino acids long. CDR1 is MNHEY and CDR2 is SVGAGI in the germline V gene. The CDR3, as DNA: TGTGCCAGCAGTCGGGACAGAAATTCACCCCTCCACTTT. Translating gives CASSRDRNSPLHF.

The chain is built from TRBV12-3 or TRBV12-4 and TRBJ2-1, with D possibly matching TRBD1 (6 bases). V was clipped by 5 bases and J by 9 bases, with 11 bases between them. CDR3 length: 12 amino acids. CDR3 sequence: CASSNRVGEQFF. CDR3 sequence (DNA): TGTGCCAGCAGTAACAGGGTAGGTGAGCAGTTCTTC.

The V gene is TRBV9, the J gene TRBJ1-2; 11 positions agree with TRBD1. J gave up 6 bases and V 4 bases, and 8 bases lay outside the gene matches. The germline gives CDR1 SGDLS, CDR2 YYNGEE. The CDR3 is 15 residues long. As DNA, the CDR3 is TGTGCCAGCAGCTCCCGGGACAGGGGGATCGATGGCTACACCTTC. This codes for CASSSRDRGIDGYTF.

This rearrangement joins TRBV7-9 to TRBJ1-4; the match to TRBD1 covers 7 bases. The V segment lost 4 bases and the J segment 8 bases; nucleotides outside the gene matches: 7. There are 14 residues in the CDR3. The germline CDR1 and CDR2 sequences are SEHNR and FQNEAQ (reference sequence). CDR3 protein: CASSSDRVGEKLFF. DNA of the CDR3: TGTGCCAGCAGCTCAGACAGGGTGGGGGAAAAACTGTTTTTT.

Remarks on this clone: Likely a read error: the CDR3 ends without its conserved phenylalanine or tryptophan. The limits of the CDR3 on the DNA are not certain, so only TCRdb's listed CDR3 is given. The chain couples TRBV19 to TRBJ1-1; the D call in the table, TRBD1, was not verified against the DNA. Germline CDR1 and CDR2: LNHDA and SQIVND (reference sequence). With termini counted, the CDR3 has 14 amino acids. CDR3 residues: CASSIVGQGALDFV.

The CDR3 here is CASSRQSNEKLFF. The CDR3 DNA is TGTGCCAGTAGTCGACAGAGTAATGAAAAACTGTTTTTT. The rearrangement uses TRBV19 and TRBJ1-4; D is perhaps TRBD1 (5 bases). CDR3 length: 13 amino acids. The germline V gene encodes CDR1 LNHDA and CDR2 SQIVND (reference sequence). The V end lost 5 bases, the J end lost 4 bases, and 8 bases lay between the germline ends. The entire variable domain, with the rest obtained from reference TRBV19 and TRBJ1-4, is as follows: DGGITQSPKYLFRKEGQNVTLSCEQNLNHDAMYWYRQDPGQGLRLIYYSQIVNDFQKGDIAEGYSVSREKKESFPLTVTSAQKNPTAFYLCASSRQSNEKLFFGSGTQLSVL.

The chain uses TRBV9 and TRBJ1-2, with 8 positions matching TRBD1. V dropped 4 bases and J dropped 7; count of bases not matched to a gene: 6. Germline loops: CDR1 SGDLS, CDR2 YYNGEE. This CDR3 has 13 residues. The CDR3 DNA sequence: TGTGCCAGCAGCCCCCCGGACAGGGTTGGCTACACCTTC. This encodes CASSPPDRVGYTF.

J is TRBJ1-6 and V is TRBV2; no firm D call. Germline CDR1 is SNHLY and CDR2 is FYNNEI. V lost 1 base and J 3 bases, leaving 13 bases between the germline ends. The CDR3 consists of 17 residues. CDR3 DNA sequence: TGTGCCAGCAGTGAAGGTCGAGTTGCCTACTATAATTCACCCCTCCACTTT. Translated: CASSEGRVAYYNSPLHF.

This rearrangement joins TRBV10-3 to TRBJ2-2; TRBD1 is a possible D gene (5 bases). CDR3 size: 15 residues. V was trimmed by 6 bases and J by 1 base, leaving 12 bases between them. CDR1 is ENHRY, CDR2 SYGVKD, per germline. Here the CDR3 reads CAISSAGLNTGELFF. CDR3 DNA: TGTGCCATCAGCTCAGCAGGGCTGAACACCGGGGAGCTGTTTTTT.

The chain links TRBV4-2 to TRBJ2-5; TRBD2 agrees at 12 bases. This CDR3 has 18 amino acids. Germline values: CDR1 LGHNA, CDR2 YNFKEQ. J gave up 0 bases and V 0 bases, and 5 bases lay outside the gene matches. CDR3 DNA sequence: TGTGCCAGCAGCCAAGAACTAGCGGGGGGCTATAACCAAGAGACCCAGTACTTC. Its translation is CASSQELAGGYNQETQYF.

The chain is built from TRBV6-2 or TRBV6-3 and TRBJ1-5, with TRBD1 matching 10 bases. J lost 3 bases, V lost 2 bases, and 10 bases had no gene match. Germline CDR1 MNHEY, CDR2 SVGEGT. CDR3 length equals 18 residues. The CDR3 sequence is CASSYPRDRGSFNQPQHF. The CDR3 DNA reads as TGTGCCAGCAGTTACCCCCGGGACAGGGGCTCTTTCAATCAGCCCCAGCATTTT.

This sequence joins TRBV12-3 or TRBV12-4 and TRBJ1-2; D perhaps matches TRBD1 (5 bases). The CDR3 has 13 residues. V lost 7 bases, J lost 4 bases, and 13 bases lay in between. CDR3 residues: CASINSGGYGYTF. CDR3 sequence (DNA): TGTGCCAGCATTAACTCCGGGGGCTATGGCTACACCTTC.

The chain links TRBV20-1 to TRBJ2-5; 8 bases fit TRBD2. The CDR3 is made up of 15 amino acids. Trimming removed 4 bases from V and 4 bases from J; junction bases left unmatched: 11. Per germline, CDR1 DFQATT and CDR2 SNEGSKA (reference sequence). DNA for the CDR3: TGCAGTGCTACTGAGTTCCAGCGGGGGTCAGAGACCCAGTACTTC. Protein: CSATEFQRGSETQYF.

The chain links TRBV7-9 to TRBJ2-5; 7 bases line up with TRBD1. The J segment lost 5 bases and the V segment lost 5 bases, leaving 14 bases of the junction unmatched. The CDR3 is 16 residues long. Looked up from germline, CDR1 is SEHNR and CDR2 is FQNEAQ (reference sequence). DNA for the CDR3: TGTGCCAGCAGCCGAGAAACGTCGACAGGGACCGAGACCCAGTACTTC. Translating gives CASSRETSTGTETQYF.

This chain connects TRBV6-6 to TRBJ2-7; 9 bases agree with TRBD1. After removal of 6 bases from V and 5 bases from J, the junction contained 8 bases not matched to a gene. The CDR3 contains 14 residues. Germline CDR1 MNHNY, CDR2 SVGAGI (reference sequence). CDR3 bases: TGTGCCAGCAGAGGACAGGGGATGAGCCACGAGCAGTACTTC. Translation: CASRGQGMSHEQYF.